These T cell receptor beta chains were read from a single sample in a study of T cell responses to AZD1222 COVID-19 vaccine. The method was immunoSEQ multiplex PCR; TCRdb's version includes in-frame clones alone and lacks a portion of them. The sample includes approximately 150,000 clones, more than 80% of them seen just once. The sample consisted of peripheral blood, taken on day 0 of AZD1222 vaccination. The receptor set was obtained from an adult in good health. CDR3s include the opening cysteine and the closing phenylalanine or tryptophan. A D gene is named only where the DNA matches it firmly. The listing skips clone size in some rows; elsewhere it reads once, few, many or a size class.

size: -
V: TRBV5-1
D: TRBD1
J: TRBJ1-4
DNA: TGCGCCAGCAGCCCGAGACAGGGGAAGGGGGAAAAACTGTTTTTT
CDR3: CASSPRQGKGEKLFF

size: once
V: TRBV9
D: TRBD2
J: TRBJ2-1
DNA: TGTGCCAGCGGCGGCGGGAGGCCCTCCTACAATGAGCAGTTCTTC
CDR3: CASGGGRPSYNEQFF

size: -
V: TRBV5-1
D: -
J: TRBJ2-7
DNA: TGCGCCAGCAGCTTCGGTACAGGGCGAGAAGAGCAGTACTTC
CDR3: CASSFGTGREEQYF

size: once
V: TRBV5-4
D: -
J: TRBJ2-7
DNA: TGTGCCAGCAGCTCTCACAGAACGACAGGAGGCTCCGAGCAGTACTTC
CDR3: CASSSHRTTGGSEQYF

size: once
V: TRBV28
D: -
J: TRBJ2-7
DNA: TGTGCCAGCAGTTTCCCCGTCGGGGAGAAGCTAAGCTACGAGCAGTACTTC
CDR3: CASSFPVGEKLSYEQYF

size: once
V: TRBV6-1
D: -
J: TRBJ2-7
DNA: TGTGCCAGCAGTGATAGGGGCGGACTTAGCTACGAGCAGTACTTC
CDR3: CASSDRGGLSYEQYF

size: -
V: TRBV7-9
D: -
J: TRBJ1-1
DNA: TGTGCCAGCAGCTTAGGACAACCCTTAGGTGAAGCTTTCTTT
CDR3: CASSLGQPLGEAFF

size: once
V: TRBV27
D: -
J: TRBJ2-7
DNA: TGTGCCAGCAGTTCATACTACGAGCAGTACTTC
CDR3: CASSSYYEQYF

size: -
V: TRBV29-1
D: TRBD2
J: TRBJ2-1
DNA: TGCAGCGTCTGCAGACTAGCGGGAGTCAATGAGCAGTTCTTC
CDR3: CSVCRLAGVNEQFF

size: -
V: TRBV27
D: TRBD1
J: TRBJ1-1
DNA: TGTGCCAGCAGTCTGGGGACAGCCGACACTGAAGCTTTCTTT
CDR3: CASSLGTADTEAFF

size: -
V: TRBV6-6
D: TRBD2
J: TRBJ2-7
DNA: TGTGCCAGCAGTCCGGGTCGACTAGCGGGGGAATCCTACGAGCAGTACTTC
CDR3: CASSPGRLAGESYEQYF

size: -
V: TRBV21-1
D: -
J: TRBJ2-2
DNA: -
CDR3: CASSPFGTGAFLTGELFF

size: -
V: TRBV7-9
D: -
J: TRBJ1-2
DNA: TGTGCCAGCAGCTTAACAGGGTTTGTCGGCTACACCTTC
CDR3: CASSLTGFVGYTF

size: -
V: TRBV2
D: -
J: TRBJ2-7
DNA: TGTGCCAGCATTGAAAGGGTAGCCGAGCAGTACTTC
CDR3: CASIERVAEQYF

size: -
V: TRBV6-5
D: -
J: TRBJ1-1
DNA: TGTGCCAGCACCACGTTCCCAGGGTCGAACACTGAAGCTTTCTTT
CDR3: CASTTFPGSNTEAFF

size: -
V: TRBV25-1
D: -
J: TRBJ2-5
DNA: TGTGCCAGCAGTATCGGAGGATATGAGACCCAGTACTTC
CDR3: CASSIGGYETQYF

size: -
V: TRBV5-1
D: -
J: TRBJ2-7
DNA: TGCGCCAGCAGCTTGGTTAGGGCCGAGCAGTACTTC
CDR3: CASSLVRAEQYF

size: -
V: TRBV6-1
D: -
J: TRBJ2-7
DNA: TGTGCCAGCAGTGAAGATTTAGCGCAAGCAGAGCAGTACTTC
CDR3: CASSEDLAQAEQYF

size: -
V: TRBV7-9
D: TRBD1
J: TRBJ1-5
DNA: TGTGCCAGCAGCCACCTGACAGGGGAGGCCAACCAGCCCCAGCATTTT
CDR3: CASSHLTGEANQPQHF

size: -
V: TRBV5-6
D: TRBD2
J: TRBJ2-1
DNA: TGTGCCAGCAGCTCTGCTAGCGGGAGGGCCTACAATGAGCAGTTCTTC
CDR3: CASSSASGRAYNEQFF

size: once
V: TRBV5-4
D: TRBD2
J: TRBJ2-7
DNA: TGTGCCAGCAGCTTGGACTTAGCGGGAGGGCCTGTCGAGCAGTACTTC
CDR3: CASSLDLAGGPVEQYF

size: -
V: TRBV24-1
D: -
J: TRBJ2-4
DNA: TGTGCCACCAGTGATTTGAAGGAGGGGCTAGCCAAAAACATTCAGTACTTC
CDR3: CATSDLKEGLAKNIQYF

size: -
V: TRBV5-1
D: TRBD2
J: TRBJ2-3
DNA: TGCGCCAGCAGCTTGGGCGTGAAACTAGCGGGAACAGATACGCAGTATTTT
CDR3: CASSLGVKLAGTDTQYF

size: -
V: TRBV5-1
D: -
J: TRBJ2-4
DNA: TGCGCCAGCAGCTTGGGCCAGTTAGCCAAAAACATTCAGTACTTC
CDR3: CASSLGQLAKNIQYF

size: once
V: TRBV2
D: TRBD2
J: TRBJ2-1
DNA: TGTGCCTCAAAGCGGGAGTCATATGAGCAGTTCTTC
CDR3: CASKRESYEQFF

size: -
V: TRBV18
D: TRBD1
J: TRBJ1-2
DNA: TGTGCCAGCTCACCAGATTCGACAGGGAAGTATGGCTACACCTTC
CDR3: CASSPDSTGKYGYTF

size: -
V: TRBV9
D: -
J: TRBJ1-2
DNA: TGTGCCAGCAGCGTAGGACTCGACAGGAACTATGGCTACACCTTC
CDR3: CASSVGLDRNYGYTF

size: -
V: TRBV25-1
D: -
J: TRBJ2-7
DNA: TGTGCCAGCAGTGAATTGGGGTTAGCCTACGAGCAGTACTTC
CDR3: CASSELGLAYEQYF

size: -
V: TRBV5-4
D: TRBD1
J: TRBJ2-7
DNA: TGTGCCAGCAGCCTCAACCCCGGGACAGGGGGGCAGCACTACGAGCAGTACTTC
CDR3: CASSLNPGTGGQHYEQYF

size: -
V: TRBV2
D: -
J: TRBJ1-5
DNA: TGTGCCAGCAGTGAAAACTCCGGGAGGGGGTATGGTCAGCCCCAGCATTTT
CDR3: CASSENSGRGYGQPQHF

size: -
V: TRBV19
D: -
J: TRBJ2-3
DNA: TGTGCCAGTGGTAGCGGTAGCACAGATACGCAGTATTTT
CDR3: CASGSGSTDTQYF

size: once
V: TRBV4-2
D: TRBD2
J: TRBJ2-3
DNA: TGTGCCAGCAGCCGAGTAGCGGGAGCGGCAGATACGCAGTATTTT
CDR3: CASSRVAGAADTQYF